Listed below are T cell receptor beta chains from one sample, sequenced in a study of CD8+ T cells in alopecia areata. TCRdb keeps only in-frame clones here, not all; method: immunoSEQ multiplex PCR. The sample has about 120,000 clones, more than 45% seen once. The sample here was CD4+ T cells sorted from blood, taken at week 4, from a patient treated with tofacitinib. The receptor set was obtained from a human donor with alopecia areata. The CDR3 runs from the conserved cysteine through the conserved F or W. The order of the fields is D gene, V gene, J gene, clone size, CDR3 DNA, CDR3 protein. The D gene is left open where the match is weak. Not every row has a clone size; where given, it reads once, few, many or a size class.

D gene: -
V gene: TRBV6-5
J gene: TRBJ1-3
clone size: -
CDR3 DNA: TGTGCCAGCAGAGGTCGGGGTCTCTCTGGAAACACCATATATTTT
CDR3 protein: CASRGRGLSGNTIYF

D gene: TRBD1
V gene: TRBV25-1
J gene: TRBJ1-4
clone size: -
CDR3 DNA: TGTGCCAGCAGTGAGACAGGGAATGAAAAACTGTTTTTT
CDR3 protein: CASSETGNEKLFF

D gene: -
V gene: TRBV7-9
J gene: TRBJ2-7
clone size: medium-sized
CDR3 DNA: TGTGCCAGCAGCCTCGGGACTGATGGACGGCAGTACTTC
CDR3 protein: CASSLGTDGRQYF

D gene: -
V gene: TRBV2
J gene: TRBJ1-2
clone size: few
CDR3 DNA: TGTGCCAGCAGTGAGGGGTTTGATGGCTACACCTTC
CDR3 protein: CASSEGFDGYTF

D gene: TRBD2
V gene: TRBV7-9
J gene: TRBJ2-3
clone size: -
CDR3 DNA: TGTGCCAGCAGCTTAACGGCGGGAGCCACAGATACGCAGTATTTT
CDR3 protein: CASSLTAGATDTQYF

D gene: TRBD1
V gene: TRBV7-9
J gene: TRBJ1-4
clone size: -
CDR3 DNA: TGTGCCAGCAGTCCTACCCGATTATTACAGGGGTACAGTGAAAAACTGTTTTTT
CDR3 protein: CASSPTRLLQGYSEKLFF

D gene: TRBD1
V gene: TRBV4-1
J gene: TRBJ1-1
clone size: few
CDR3 DNA: TGCGCCAGCAGCCAAGGACAGGGGATGAGGGCTTTCTTT
CDR3 protein: CASSQGQGMRAFF

D gene: -
V gene: TRBV6-5
J gene: TRBJ1-1
clone size: -
CDR3 DNA: TGTGCCAGCTTTAAGGCAGGGGTGAACACTGAAGCTTTCTTT
CDR3 protein: CASFKAGVNTEAFF

D gene: -
V gene: TRBV9
J gene: TRBJ1-1
clone size: -
CDR3 DNA: TGTGCCAGCAGCGCCTCAATCAGGGAAAGAGGCACTGAAGCTTTCTTT
CDR3 protein: CASSASIRERGTEAFF

D gene: TRBD1
V gene: TRBV7-9
J gene: TRBJ1-1
clone size: -
CDR3 DNA: TGTGCCAGCAGCTTAACAGGGGCGAACACTGAAGCTTTCTTT
CDR3 protein: CASSLTGANTEAFF

D gene: -
V gene: TRBV27
J gene: TRBJ2-1
clone size: -
CDR3 DNA: TGTGCCAGCAGTTTACAAGACAGGCGGGATGAGCAGTTCTTC
CDR3 protein: CASSLQDRRDEQFF

D gene: -
V gene: TRBV7-8
J gene: TRBJ1-6
clone size: few
CDR3 DNA: TGTGCCAGCAGCTTAATAGGGATCCGGAGCTCCTATAATTCACCCCTCCACTTT
CDR3 protein: CASSLIGIRSSYNSPLHF

D gene: TRBD2
V gene: TRBV30
J gene: TRBJ2-1
clone size: -
CDR3 DNA: TGTGCCTGGAGGACGGGACTAGAGCAGTTCTTC
CDR3 protein: CAWRTGLEQFF

D gene: -
V gene: TRBV2
J gene: TRBJ1-2
clone size: -
CDR3 DNA: TGTGCCAGCAGTGAAGATAGGGGTATAGAAGGCTACACCTTC
CDR3 protein: CASSEDRGIEGYTF

D gene: TRBD1
V gene: TRBV2
J gene: TRBJ2-1
clone size: few
CDR3 DNA: TGTGCCAGGAACAGGGGCGGGCAACGCAATGAGCAGTTCTTC
CDR3 protein: CARNRGGQRNEQFF

D gene: -
V gene: TRBV9
J gene: TRBJ1-1
clone size: -
CDR3 DNA: TGTGCCAGCAGCGTAGCTGCGAGGAACACTGAAGCTTTCTTT
CDR3 protein: CASSVAARNTEAFF

D gene: -
V gene: TRBV15
J gene: TRBJ1-4
clone size: -
CDR3 DNA: TGTGCCACCAGCAGATTCAGTCTTAATGAAAAACTGTTTTTT
CDR3 protein: CATSRFSLNEKLFF

D gene: -
V gene: TRBV29-1
J gene: TRBJ1-1
clone size: -
CDR3 DNA: TGCAGCGTTATAGTCGTCTTGAACACTGAAGCTTTCTTT
CDR3 protein: CSVIVVLNTEAFF

D gene: -
V gene: TRBV9
J gene: TRBJ1-4
clone size: -
CDR3 DNA: TGTGCCAGCAGCCCTACAACAGGACTTGATGAAAAACTGTTTTTT
CDR3 protein: CASSPTTGLDEKLFF

D gene: -
V gene: TRBV19
J gene: TRBJ2-3
clone size: few
CDR3 DNA: TGTGCCAGTAGTTCAACATGGGCTTCGTCAGATACGCAGTATTTT
CDR3 protein: CASSSTWASSDTQYF

D gene: -
V gene: TRBV19
J gene: TRBJ2-2
clone size: -
CDR3 DNA: TGTGCCAGTAGTTTCTCCGGGACTGCGAACACCGGGGAGCTGTTTTTT
CDR3 protein: CASSFSGTANTGELFF

D gene: -
V gene: TRBV18
J gene: TRBJ1-5
clone size: -
CDR3 DNA: TGTGCCAGCTCACAGTCCCAGGGCGGACCCGATAGCAATCAGCCCCAGCATTTT
CDR3 protein: CASSQSQGGPDSNQPQHF

D gene: TRBD1
V gene: TRBV27
J gene: TRBJ1-1
clone size: -
CDR3 DNA: TGTGCCAGCAGCACAATCCGGGACAGGGCTTTGAACACTGAAGCTTTCTTT
CDR3 protein: CASSTIRDRALNTEAFF

D gene: TRBD2
V gene: TRBV6-1
J gene: TRBJ2-1
clone size: -
CDR3 DNA: TGTGCCAGCAGTGTAAAGCGGGGGGGTGAGCAGTTCTTC
CDR3 protein: CASSVKRGGEQFF

D gene: TRBD1
V gene: TRBV25-1
J gene: TRBJ1-6
clone size: few
CDR3 DNA: TGTGCCAGCAGAAGGACAGGTGATAATTCACCCCTCCACTTT
CDR3 protein: CASRRTGDNSPLHF

D gene: -
V gene: TRBV29-1
J gene: TRBJ2-6
clone size: -
CDR3 DNA: TGCAGCGGCCTTGAAGGGGCTGGGGCCAACGTCCTGACTTTC
CDR3 protein: CSGLEGAGANVLTF

D gene: TRBD1
V gene: TRBV29-1
J gene: TRBJ1-2
clone size: -
CDR3 DNA: TGCAGCGTCGGGGGGACAGGATTGATTTCGGCTGGCTACACCTTC
CDR3 protein: CSVGGTGLISAGYTF

D gene: -
V gene: TRBV29-1
J gene: TRBJ2-7
clone size: -
CDR3 DNA: TGCAGCGTTTACCCAGGAGGGAATCCTTCCTACGAGCAGTACTTC
CDR3 protein: CSVYPGGNPSYEQYF

D gene: TRBD2
V gene: TRBV30
J gene: TRBJ2-5
clone size: -
CDR3 DNA: TGTGCCTGGAGTGTACGGGGGGGAAGGCCGACCCAGTACTTC
CDR3 protein: CAWSVRGGRPTQYF

D gene: TRBD1
V gene: TRBV6-5
J gene: TRBJ1-2
clone size: -
CDR3 DNA: TGTGCCAGCAGGCCCAAACAGGGGGACTATGGCTACACCTTC
CDR3 protein: CASRPKQGDYGYTF

D gene: -
V gene: TRBV6-4
J gene: TRBJ2-3
clone size: -
CDR3 DNA: TGTGCCAGCAGTGCACAGGCCAGGGATACGCAGTATTTT
CDR3 protein: CASSAQARDTQYF

D gene: -
V gene: TRBV1
J gene: TRBJ2-5
clone size: once
CDR3 DNA: TGCACCAGCAGCCAGGGGACCCCGGGGACCCAGTACTTC
CDR3 protein: CTSSQGTPGTQYF

D gene: -
V gene: TRBV6-1
J gene: TRBJ1-1
clone size: few
CDR3 DNA: TGTGCCAGCAGTAACCCGACTGTTCAGGGCTTCTTT
CDR3 protein: CASSNPTVQGFF

D gene: -
V gene: TRBV5-1
J gene: TRBJ2-7
clone size: -
CDR3 DNA: TGCGCCAGCAGAGGCCCTACCTACGAGCAGTACTTC
CDR3 protein: CASRGPTYEQYF

D gene: -
V gene: TRBV7-2
J gene: TRBJ1-2
clone size: -
CDR3 DNA: TGTGCCAGCACCCCCCGAAGGAAGTCCTATGGCTACACCTTC
CDR3 protein: CASTPRRKSYGYTF

D gene: TRBD1
V gene: TRBV10-3
J gene: TRBJ1-6
clone size: -
CDR3 DNA: TGTGCCATCAAGACAGGGGAGGGTAATTCACCCCTCCACTTT
CDR3 protein: CAIKTGEGNSPLHF

D gene: -
V gene: TRBV30
J gene: TRBJ2-7
clone size: -
CDR3 DNA: TGTGCCTGGGGACGGTACTACGAGCAGTACTTC
CDR3 protein: CAWGRYYEQYF

D gene: -
V gene: TRBV29-1
J gene: TRBJ2-1
clone size: -
CDR3 DNA: TGCAGCGTTGTTGAGTTGTCAGGGGAAAAGAATGAGCAGTTCTTC
CDR3 protein: CSVVELSGEKNEQFF

D gene: -
V gene: TRBV29-1
J gene: TRBJ1-2
clone size: -
CDR3 DNA: TGCAGCGTGGGGGCCCCGTTTTCTGGTGGCTACACCTTC
CDR3 protein: CSVGAPFSGGYTF

D gene: -
V gene: TRBV29-1
J gene: TRBJ1-2
clone size: -
CDR3 DNA: TGCAGCGTTGGAGGGAGCTATGGCTACACCTTC
CDR3 protein: CSVGGSYGYTF